This T cell receptor beta chain was recorded in a study of HIV-infected children after antiretroviral therapy interruption. Background on the study: Four children interrupted treatment; four stayed on continuous treatment. Most children had recorded EBV and CMV exposure.

Trimming took 3 bases from V and 1 from J, leaving 6 bases between them. Looked up from germline, CDR1 is SQVTM and CDR2 is ANQGSEA. The CDR3 is 12 amino acids. Unique molecular identifiers were included in an RNA-based 3' RACE TCR library. A single record per CDR3 protein comes from TCRdb applying MiXCR to the 3' RACE reads. This table has roughly 46,000 distinct CDR3 sequences, 3.5% to 5% appearing once. Whole-study findings and limits: Some non-naive CD45RA+ T cells might be present among sorted naive cells.

Notes on this clonotype: Its antigen remains unknown.

The sample's treatment: PENTA 11 planned treatment interruption arm or continuous ART arm. At least 24 weeks of at least three-drug ART, in children 2 to 15 years. The TCR originated in a pool of human donors with HIV. Sample: CD45RA+ CD4+ T cells from PBMCs, pooled from several time points, taken from a donor given antiretroviral therapy, either interrupted or continuous. Subset meaning: naive CD4+ CD45RA+ CD45RO- T cells. J is TRBJ2-5 and V is TRBV29-1; D gene unclear. This chain's CDR3 is CSVDSVQETQYF. CDR3 bases: TGCAGCGTTGACTCAGTCCAAGAGACCCAGTACTTC.